The 27 T cell receptor beta chains presented below share a single source sample, sequenced in a study of tumor and adjacent non-tumor tissue in lung cancer. The library came from three nested PCR rounds adapted from ARM-PCR protocols. Using its own MiXCR run on the multiplex PCR reads, TCRdb lists one record per CDR3 protein. The sample lists approximately 75,000 distinct CDR3 sequences, around four fifths occurring once. The template was RNA from unsorted bulk tissue. Sequences were obtained from lung tumor tissue. Source of these receptors: a woman in her forties or fifties with non-small cell lung cancer.

Note on this clonotype: This likely comes from a read error, as the CDR3 has no conserved phenylalanine or tryptophan at its end. The chain is built from TRBV4-1 and TRBJ2-1, with a tentative D call TRBD2 (6 bases). Trimming removed 1 base at V and 13 bases at J, with 11 bases between. The CDR3 runs to 12 residues. The germline CDR1 and CDR2 sequences are MGHRA and YSYEKL. This CDR3 reads CASSQGRGEQFL. The CDR3 DNA follows: TGCGCCAGCAGCCAAGGGAGGGGTGAACAGTTCCTC.

The J gene is TRBJ2-1, the V gene TRBV28; 7 bases map to TRBD2. Looked up from germline, CDR1 is MDHEN and CDR2 is SYDVKM. Trimming cost V 11 bases and J 4 bases; bases outside gene matches: 11. The CDR3 totals 14 residues. CDR3 loop: CAGIAGERYNEQFF. The CDR3 DNA reads TGTGCCGGCATTGCGGGGGAAAGATACAATGAGCAGTTCTTC.

Details on this clonotype: This likely comes from a read error, as the CDR3 has no conserved phenylalanine or tryptophan at its end. This rearrangement joins TRBV28 to TRBJ2-7, with D perhaps TRBD1 or TRBD2 (5 bases each). The CDR3 runs to 14 residues. Germline CDR1 MDHEN, CDR2 SYDVKM. The V gene lost 5 bases and the J gene lost 7 bases, with 18 bases spanning the gap. The CDR3 DNA is TGTGCCAGCAGTGAGGGTTGGGGCGGATATGAGCAGTACTTG. Translating gives CASSEGWGGYEQYL.

As regards this clonotype: Its ends do not fully match the called genes, so a read error is possible. This chain uses TRBV10-1 with TRBJ2-2; 7 bases agree with TRBD1. The CDR3 contains 15 residues. Per the germline V gene, CDR1 is WNHNN and CDR2 is SYGVQD (reference sequence). CDR3 coding DNA: TGCTCCAGTAGTCGGGACAGCGCGAACACCGGGGAGCTATTTTTT. Its translation is CSSSRDSANTGELFF.

About this clonotype itself: The CDR3 ends on some other residue instead of the conserved phenylalanine or tryptophan, so this is likely a read error. The V gene is TRBV6-1, the J gene TRBJ2-1; 9 bases align to TRBD1. V lost 6 bases, J lost 6 bases, and 9 bases stayed unmatched. The CDR3 loop spans 15 amino acids. Germline assignment: CDR1 MNHNS and CDR2 SASEGT. CDR3 bases: TGTGCCAGCAGGGTAGCCAGGACAGGGGTCAATGAGCAGTTCCTC. Protein: CASRVARTGVNEQFL.

The J gene is TRBJ1-2, the V gene TRBV11-3; D gene ambiguous. The V gene's germline CDR1 is SGHNT and CDR2 YENEEA. Trimming left V 10 bases short and J 12 bases short, with 21 bases between. This CDR3 is built from 12 residues. CDR3 DNA sequence: TGTGCCACCAAGGTGGGTTGCTATGGTCACACCTTC. This translates into CATKVGCYGHTF.

Details on this clonotype: Being one base from a much bigger clone, this may be a read error. This chain joins TRBV28 and TRBJ2-7; D perhaps matches TRBD2 (6 bases). V lost 10 bases and J 3 bases, leaving 16 bases between the germline ends. Germline assignment: CDR1 MDHEN and CDR2 SYDVKM. This CDR3 region has 13 residues. In nucleotides, the CDR3 is TGTGCCAACAGGACTGGCGGGATCTACGAGCAGTACTTC. This translates into CANRTGGIYEQYF.

This clonotype was detected once. The limits of the CDR3 on the DNA are not certain, so only TCRdb's listed CDR3 is given. The rearrangement uses TRBV29-1 and TRBJ2-1; TRBD2, the table's D call, lacks a check against the DNA. Germline lookup yields CDR1 SQVTM and CDR2 ANQGSEA. With termini counted, the CDR3 has 13 amino acids. This chain's CDR3 is CRAWASGNNEQSF.

In the case of this clonotype: This likely comes from a read error, as the CDR3 has no conserved phenylalanine or tryptophan at its end. J is TRBJ2-1 and V is TRBV12-3 or TRBV12-4, with D perhaps TRBD1 (6 bases). This CDR3 region has 15 residues. The V end lost 7 bases, the J end lost 5 bases, and 18 bases lay between the germline ends. The CDR3 region is CASMLIAGADNEQFL. CDR3 coding DNA: TGTGCCAGCATGCTAATAGCAGGGGCGGACAATGAGCAGTTCCTC.

The table lists this clonotype with a count of one. At one end, the junction sequence differs from germline, possibly due to a read error. The V and J genes are TRBV4-2 and TRBJ1-4, with 7 bases fitting TRBD1. Looked up from germline, CDR1 is LGHNA and CDR2 is YNFKEQ. The CDR3 consists of 16 residues. In DNA form, the CDR3 reads TGTGTCAGCAGCCCAACACCGGGACAGCCTAATGAAAAATTGTTTTTT. It specifies CVSSPTPGQPNEKLFF.

A word on this clonotype: A much more abundant neighbour one base away suggests this may be a read error. J is TRBJ2-1 and V is TRBV28, with D perhaps being TRBD1 or TRBD2 (5 bases each). The germline CDR1 and CDR2 sequences are MDHEN and SYDVKM. The CDR3 spans 16 residues. V shed 7 bases and J shed 9 bases, with 25 bases lying between them. CDR3 in amino acids: CASNSVGHGGSGEQFF. The CDR3 nucleotides are TGTGCCAGCAATTCGGTCGGACACGGCGGGTCTGGTGAGCAGTTCTTC.

Of note for this clonotype: A much larger clone lies one base from this, so it may be a read error. The chain combines TRBV5-5 with TRBJ2-2; the D is unclear. The CDR3 runs 15 residues. Germline CDR1 and CDR2: SGHKS and YYEKEE (reference sequence). V was pared by 2 bases and J by 1 base, with 9 bases between. This chain's CDR3 is CASSLSARNTGELFF. The DNA of the CDR3 is TGTGCCAGCAGCTTATCGGCGAGGAACACCGGGGAGCTGTTTTTT. The whole variable domain, filled in from reference TRBV5-5 and TRBJ2-2, reads DAGVTQSPTHLIKTRGQQVTLRCSPISGHKSVSWYQQVLGQGPQFIFQYYEKEERGRGNFPDRFSARQFPNYSSELNVNALLLGDSALYLCASSLSARNTGELFFGEGSRLTVL.

This clonotype was seen only once. This is likely a read error, given that the CDR3 carries no conserved phenylalanine or tryptophan at its end. As DNA, the CDR3 is TGTGCCATGGAGGGGCAGGACTCCTACGAGCAGTACCTC. Translation: CAMEGQDSYEQYL. This chain links TRBV10-3 with TRBJ2-7; D might be TRBD2 (6 bases). The germline V and J ends were trimmed by 9 bases and 0 bases, with 12 bases remaining between them. The CDR3 is 13 amino acids. Germline-derived CDR1 and CDR2 are ENHRY and SYGVKD.

Comment on this clonotype: Since no conserved phenylalanine or tryptophan closes the CDR3, a read error is the likely cause. The V gene is TRBV6-1, the J gene TRBJ1-4; D is perhaps TRBD1 (5 bases). Germline values: CDR1 MNHNS, CDR2 SASEGT. CDR3 length: 14 residues. Here the CDR3 DNA reads TGTGCTAGCATCGGGGGTGAAGCTAATGAAAAACTGTTTTGT. Translating it yields CASIGGEANEKLFC.

As to this clonotype: One end of the junction fails to match germline, which may point to a read error. This chain connects TRBV29-1 to TRBJ2-7; tentatively, D is TRBD2 (6 bases). This CDR3 is built from 16 residues. Germline CDR1 SQVTM, CDR2 ANQGSEA. In nucleotides, the CDR3 is TGCTGCGTTGCGGGGCGGCGGGGTTCCGACGTCTACAAGCAGTACTTC. Protein: CCVAGRRGSDVYKQYF.

Regarding this clonotype: A read error may produce the germline difference seen at one junction end. This rearrangement joins TRBV12-3 or TRBV12-4 to TRBJ2-2; D gene ambiguous. The CDR3 covers 15 residues. In nucleotides, the CDR3 is TGTGCCTGCAGTTTAAGAACTGCGATCACCGGGGAGCTGTTTTTT. Its protein is CACSLRTAITGELFF.

The chain joins TRBV6-5 to TRBJ2-7, with a weak D call TRBD1 (6 bases). The CDR3 has 14 residues. Trimming cost V 9 bases and J 2 bases, with 17 bases left between them. Germline V gives CDR1 MNHEY, CDR2 SVGAGI. CDR3: CASHLLEGAYEQYF. Written as DNA, the CDR3 is TGTGCCAGTCACCTTCTCGAGGGGGCCTACGAGCAGTACTTC.

Regarding this clonotype: The junction does not match germline at one end; this may be a read error. In DNA form, the CDR3 reads TGTAGCATCGTTGAGATGAGCACTGAAGCTTTCTTT. Its translation: CSIVEMSTEAFF. The genes are TRBV29-1 and TRBJ1-1; D call uncertain. In germline, CDR1 is SQVTM, CDR2 ANQGSEA. The CDR3 is 12 residues long.

Note on this clonotype: The junction and the germline gene differ at one end; a read error may be behind it. CDR3 nucleotides: TGTGTCAGCAGCCAAGAAGGACTAGCGGGCTGGAATGAGCAGTTCTTC. Protein: CVSSQEGLAGWNEQFF. J is TRBJ2-1 and V is TRBV4-2; 11 bases align to TRBD2. The germline gives CDR1 LGHNA, CDR2 YNFKEQ. The CDR3 sequence is 16 residues long.

A remark on this clonotype: Germline and junction disagree at one end, which may indicate a read error. This chain uses TRBV5-6 with TRBJ2-1; D is unresolved. Looked up from germline, CDR1 is SGHDT and CDR2 is YYEEEE. This CDR3 has 12 residues. The CDR3 spells CTSSSTYDEQLF. The CDR3 DNA reads as TGTACCAGCAGCTCGACATACGACGAGCAGTTATTC. Full variable domain (outside the CDR3, taken from reference TRBV5-6 and TRBJ2-1): DAGVTQSPTHLIKTRGQQVTLRCSPKSGHDTVSWYQQALGQGPQFIFQYYEEEERQRGNFPDRFSGHQFPNYSSELNVNALLLGDSALYLCTSSSTYDEQLFGPGTRLTVL.

As regards this clonotype: The junction differs from germline at one of its ends, possibly a read error. The chain combines TRBV5-1 with TRBJ2-7; D is possibly TRBD1 (5 bases). In germline, CDR1 is SGHRS, CDR2 YFSETQ. The CDR3 has 12 amino acids. CDR3 DNA: TGCGGCAGCAGCCCCGACAGCTACGAGCAGTACTTC. Encoded protein: CGSSPDSYEQYF.

This clonotype was observed many times. J is TRBJ2-3 and V is TRBV6-1; D might be TRBD1 or TRBD2, each matching 5 bases. Trimming took 2 bases from V and 0 from J, leaving 9 bases between them. The CDR3 loop spans 15 amino acids. Germline V CDR1 and CDR2: MNHNS, SASEGT. The DNA of the CDR3 is TGTGCCAGCAGTGAAAGCTGGGGGAGCACAGATACGCAGTATTTT. Its protein is CASSESWGSTDTQYF.

As to this clonotype: Since a much larger clone is just one base distant, this may be a read error. This sequence joins TRBV6-5 and TRBJ1-2; tentatively, D is TRBD1 (6 bases). The germline V gene encodes CDR1 MNHEY and CDR2 SVGAGI. CDR3 length: 13 residues. In nucleotides, the CDR3 is TGTACCAGCAGGAGATCAGGGGTGGGGGGCTACACCTTC. Its translation: CTSRRSGVGGYTF.

Regarding this clonotype: At one boundary the junction diverges from the germline segment, which might be a read error. J is TRBJ2-3 and V is TRBV6-6; D perhaps matches TRBD2 (5 bases). Germline V gives CDR1 MNHNY, CDR2 SVGAGI (reference sequence). This CDR3 has 11 residues. This chain's CDR3 is CTSGNTDTQYF. The CDR3 DNA follows: TGTACCAGCGGTAACACAGATACGCAGTATTTT.

This clonotype was detected ten times or more. The chain has TRBV6-6 and TRBJ1-4; possibly TRBD1 for D (6 bases). CDR3 length equals 15 residues. Germline lookup yields CDR1 MNHNY and CDR2 SVGAGI (reference sequence). The V and J ends lost 0 bases and 8 bases respectively, with 13 bases between them. CDR3 bases: TGTGCCAGCAGTTACTCGGGCAGGCAGGGGGAAAAACTGTTTTTT. It specifies CASSYSGRQGEKLFF.

On this clonotype: At one end the junction does not follow the germline gene, possibly because of a read error. This CDR3 is CASSYGDVEQFF. In nucleotides, the CDR3 is TGTGCAAGCAGTTACGGGGATGTTGAGCAGTTCTTC. This chain uses TRBV6-6 with TRBJ2-1; D possibly corresponds to TRBD2 (5 bases). Germline lookup yields CDR1 MNHNY and CDR2 SVGAGI (reference sequence). This CDR3 is built from 12 residues.

On this clonotype itself: An end of the junction does not agree with germline; a read error may underlie this. V gene TRBV6-2 or TRBV6-3 combines with J gene TRBJ2-1, with D maybe TRBD2 (6 bases). The length of the CDR3 is 15 residues. Germline V gene lookup returns CDR1 MNHEY and CDR2 SVGEGT. CDR3 amino acids: CTSSSWNNEGNVQFF. CDR3 DNA: TGTACTAGCAGTTCTTGGAATAACGAGGGGAATGTGCAGTTCTTC.